Below, 8 T cell receptor beta chains from the same sample are listed, as sequenced in a study of T-cell reconstitution after alpha-beta-depleted transplantation in children. Unique molecular identifiers were incorporated when the TCRbeta library was constructed. MiXCR, applied by TCRdb to the PCR reads, yields one record per CDR3 protein. Of about 540,000 distinct CDR3 sequences in the sample, 15% to 20% were seen once. This sample comprised PBMCs from the stem cell graft donor, obtained from the stem cell graft. These receptors originate from a human donor who donated a stem cell graft to a child with acute lymphoblastic leukemia.

The chain is built from TRBV11-2 and TRBJ2-7; perhaps TRBD1 as D (5 bases). V dropped 1 base and J dropped 5 bases, with 12 bases sitting between them. Germline CDR1 reads SGHAT; CDR2 reads FQNNGV. The CDR3 extends over 14 amino acids. This CDR3 reads CASSLVRDRNEQYF. The CDR3 coding sequence is TGTGCCAGCAGCTTAGTCAGGGATCGGAACGAGCAGTACTTC.

The rearrangement joins TRBV12-3 or TRBV12-4 to TRBJ2-3; tentative D call: TRBD1 (6 bases). This CDR3 is 15 amino acids long. Between the trimmed V and J ends, which lost 4 bases and 1 base, there was a span of 12 bases. The CDR3 nucleotides read TGTGCCAGCAGTTCCCCCGACAGGCGCACAGATACGCAGTATTTT. This gives the protein CASSSPDRRTDTQYF.

A few counts support this clonotype. This sequence joins TRBV5-1 and TRBJ2-7; TRBD1 agrees at 7 bases. The CDR3 is made up of 18 amino acids. The germline CDR1 and CDR2 sequences are SGHRS and YFSETQ. V gave up 0 bases and J gave up 1 base; unmatched junction bases: 13. The CDR3 sequence: CASSLGETGVIRSYEQYF. DNA of the CDR3: TGCGCCAGCAGCTTGGGGGAAACAGGGGTAATAAGGTCCTACGAGCAGTACTTC.

This clonotype was picked up a small number of times. This chain links TRBV12-3 or TRBV12-4 with TRBJ2-1, with 7 bases aligning to TRBD2. CDR3 length: 16 residues. J gave up 6 bases and V 2 bases, and 10 bases lay outside the gene matches. CDR3 protein: CASSLIYAGRGNEQFF. CDR3 bases: TGTGCCAGCAGTTTAATATATGCGGGGAGGGGCAATGAGCAGTTCTTC.

This clonotype was seen only a few times. The chain is built from TRBV12-3 or TRBV12-4 and TRBJ2-1; 14 nucleotides line up with TRBD2. The CDR3 has 16 residues. The V and J ends lost 6 bases and 8 bases, in that order; junction bases with no gene match: 9. The CDR3 nucleotides are TGTGCCAGCAGCTTACCAGGGACTAGCGGGAGTGATGAGCAGTTCTTC. Residues: CASSLPGTSGSDEQFF.

The chain has TRBV9 and TRBJ2-5; D is possibly TRBD1 or TRBD2 (6 bases each). V was trimmed by 3 bases and J by 0 bases, leaving 12 bases between them. Germline CDR1 is SGDLS and CDR2 is YYNGEE. CDR3 length: 15 residues. The DNA for the CDR3 is TGTGCCAGCAGCGGGGGGGACAACAACCAAGAGACCCAGTACTTC. Residues: CASSGGDNNQETQYF. The entire variable domain, with the rest obtained from reference TRBV9 and TRBJ2-5, is as follows: DSGVTQTPKHLITATGQRVTLRCSPRSGDLSVYWYQQSLDQGLQFLIQYYNGEERAKGNILERFSAQQFPDLHSELNLSSLELGDSALYFCASSGGDNNQETQYFGPGTRLLVL.

This clonotype occurred a few times. The chain combines TRBV10-3 with TRBJ1-4; D remains unclear. V gave up 2 bases and J gave up 3 bases, with 7 bases separating them. This CDR3 spans 14 amino acids. Germline CDR1 ENHRY, CDR2 SYGVKD. The CDR3 reads CAISETEANEKLFF. The CDR3 coding sequence is TGTGCCATCAGTGAGACAGAAGCTAATGAAAAACTGTTTTTT.

V usage is TRBV25-1 and J usage is TRBJ1-2, with D maybe TRBD1 (6 bases). CDR1 and CDR2 from the germline V gene are MGHDK and SYGVNS. The CDR3 runs to 14 residues. V lost 2 bases to trimming and J lost 8 bases, with 15 bases between them. Here the CDR3 DNA reads TGTGCCAGCAGTGAACCCTCAAGGGGGTCGGGCTACACCTTC. Amino acid sequence: CASSEPSRGSGYTF.